These T cell receptor beta chains were read from a single sample in a study of shared clonotypes between healthy human individuals. Produced via immunoSEQ multiplex PCR; TCRdb's table is partial and in-frame only. The top ten hold 1.5% to 2% of the sample, which has about 2.2 million clones, under 95% seen once. Sequencing used naive CD8+ T cells from PBMCs. These receptor sequences come from a man aged 18-30 years in good health. Some clones in this sample may be carry-over from other donors' samples. CDR3s include the opening cysteine and the closing phenylalanine or tryptophan. A D gene is named only where the DNA matches it firmly. Size tells how often a clone was seen (once, few, many) or the class of an expanded clone, and some rows leave it out.

j_call,clone_size,v_call,d_call,cdr3_nt,cdr3_aa
TRBJ2-1,-,TRBV7-9,-,TGTGCCAGCAGCATCCCGAAGGGTGGGCGCAATGAGCAGTTCTTC,CASSIPKGGRNEQFF
TRBJ2-1,-,TRBV29-1,TRBD2,TGCAGCGTTGAAGGGAGCGGGAGGTACAATGAGCAGTTCTTC,CSVEGSGRYNEQFF
TRBJ1-6,-,TRBV30,TRBD1,TGTGCCTGGAGGGGACAGGGCAGGAATTCACCCCTCCACTTT,CAWRGQGRNSPLHF
TRBJ2-5,-,TRBV18,TRBD1,TGTGCCAGCTCCCGGGACAGGGCTTGGGAGACCCAGTACTTC,CASSRDRAWETQYF
TRBJ1-1,-,TRBV14,-,TGTGCCAGCAGCCAAGCACGTAACACTGAAGCTTTCTTT,CASSQARNTEAFF
TRBJ2-2,-,TRBV4-3,TRBD1,TGCGCCAGCAGCCTTCGACAGGGGGGTTCTAACACCGGGGAGCTGTTTTTT,CASSLRQGGSNTGELFF
TRBJ2-7,-,TRBV19,TRBD2,TGTGCCAGTAGTATGCGGGCTAGCGGATTCTACGAGCAGTACTTC,CASSMRASGFYEQYF
TRBJ2-3,-,TRBV6-1,-,TGTGCCAGCAGTGAACTAGCCTTTAAAGACACAGATACGCAGTATTTT,CASSELAFKDTDTQYF
TRBJ2-1,-,TRBV4-2,TRBD2,TGTGCCAGCAGCCAAGGGAGCGGGAGCCCCTACAATGAGCAGTTCTTC,CASSQGSGSPYNEQFF
TRBJ2-7,-,TRBV11-2,-,TGTGCCAGCGCCCTTGGGGCAGGGAATACCTACGAGCAGTACTTC,CASALGAGNTYEQYF
TRBJ1-1,-,TRBV27,TRBD1,TGTGCCAGCAGGAGCAGGGGGGACACTGAAGCTTTCTTT,CASRSRGDTEAFF
TRBJ2-1,-,TRBV9,-,TGTGCCAGCAGCGTAGCCCAGCGGGCAGAGAATGAGCAGTTCTTC,CASSVAQRAENEQFF
TRBJ2-5,-,TRBV2,-,TGTGCCAGCAGTGGGACTGTGGGGTACGGGGAGACCCAGTACTTC,CASSGTVGYGETQYF
TRBJ1-1,-,TRBV27,TRBD1,TGTGCCAGCAGTCCTATCGGACAGGGGTTATCTGAAGCTTTCTTT,CASSPIGQGLSEAFF
TRBJ2-7,-,TRBV6-5,-,TGTGCCAGCAGTTACGACCCGGCCAGTGTCTACGAGCAGTACTTC,CASSYDPASVYEQYF
TRBJ1-2,-,TRBV6-1,-,TGTGCCAGCAGTGAAGGGTGGGCGGCGACGCTCTATGGCTACACCTTC,CASSEGWAATLYGYTF
TRBJ2-2,-,TRBV19,-,TGTGCCAGTACGGTGGGGCCAAACCCGAACACCGGGGAGCTGTTTTTT,CASTVGPNPNTGELFF
TRBJ2-7,-,TRBV27,-,TGTGCCAGCAGCCCAAGGGTGGGCGGATGGGAGCAGTACTTC,CASSPRVGGWEQYF
TRBJ2-2,-,TRBV4-3,TRBD1,TGCGCCAGCAGCCAAGATAGGTCCAGGGGGCTCACCGGGGAGCTGTTTTTT,CASSQDRSRGLTGELFF
TRBJ2-5,-,TRBV4-1,-,TGCGCCAGCAGCCACGGGACGAGAGAGACCCAGTACTTC,CASSHGTRETQYF
TRBJ2-1,-,TRBV10-3,TRBD2,TGTGCCATCAGTGAGGAGGTTAGCGGGTACAATGAGCAGTTCTTC,CAISEEVSGYNEQFF
TRBJ1-4,-,TRBV11-2,-,TGTGCCAGCAGCTTAGACTCGCCGACCTTGAATGAAAAACTGTTTTTT,CASSLDSPTLNEKLFF
TRBJ1-1,-,TRBV28,-,TGTGCCAGCAGTTTGGGGGCAGGGGTGGCGAACACTGAAGCTTTCTTT,CASSLGAGVANTEAFF
TRBJ2-1,-,TRBV4-3,TRBD2,TGCGCCAGCAGCCCGTATAGGGCGGGAGCTCTCAATGAGCAGTTCTTC,CASSPYRAGALNEQFF
TRBJ2-7,-,TRBV19,TRBD2,TGTGCCAGTAGTCTAGCGGGATGGAACGAGCAGTACTTC,CASSLAGWNEQYF
TRBJ2-2,-,TRBV2,TRBD2,TGTGCCAGCAGTGACATCGGAAGCGGGGGGAACACCGGGGAGCTGTTTTTT,CASSDIGSGGNTGELFF
TRBJ2-3,-,TRBV10-1,-,TGCGCCAGCAGTGAGTCTAGGTTGTCAGATACGCAGTATTTT,CASSESRLSDTQYF
TRBJ2-5,-,TRBV29-1,TRBD1,TGCAGCGCTGCGGGACAGGGCACGAGGACCCAGTACTTC,CSAAGQGTRTQYF
TRBJ2-5,-,TRBV27,TRBD1,TGTGCCAGCAGTCCGGACAGGGGGCCGGAGACCCAGTACTTC,CASSPDRGPETQYF
TRBJ2-7,-,TRBV7-9,TRBD2,TGTGCCAGCAGCCTAAATAGCGGGAGAAAAAGAGACGAGCAGTACTTC,CASSLNSGRKRDEQYF
TRBJ2-7,-,TRBV30,TRBD1,TGTGCCTGGAGCGAAACGGGACAGCAGTACGAGCAGTACTTC,CAWSETGQQYEQYF
TRBJ2-7,-,TRBV4-1,TRBD2,TGCGCCAGCAGCCAAATGGGACTAGCGGGTAATTCCTACGAGCAGTACTTC,CASSQMGLAGNSYEQYF
TRBJ2-7,-,TRBV19,TRBD1,TGTGCCAGTAGAAGGCAGGGGGCATGGGAGCAGTACTTC,CASRRQGAWEQYF
TRBJ2-4,few,TRBV7-9,-,TGTGCCAGCAGCTTAATCGAGTTGAACATTCAGTACTTC,CASSLIELNIQYF
TRBJ2-1,-,TRBV5-6,TRBD2,TGTGCCAGCAGCTTCACTAGCGGGAGCAATGAGCAGTTCTTC,CASSFTSGSNEQFF
TRBJ2-1,once,TRBV19,TRBD2,TGTGCCAGTAGTACAGACGGGAGGAGCTCCTACAATGAGCAGTTCTTC,CASSTDGRSSYNEQFF
TRBJ1-1,-,TRBV6-5,TRBD1,TGTGCCAGCAGTCTAGGACAGGGGGCAAACACTGAAGCTTTCTTT,CASSLGQGANTEAFF
TRBJ2-2,few,TRBV5-6,-,TGTGCCAGCAGCCAAGGACTTGTCAACGGGGAGCTGTTTTTT,CASSQGLVNGELFF
TRBJ1-2,once,TRBV6-6,-,TGTGCCAGCGGCCAGACAGAGACCGGCTATGGCTACACCTTC,CASGQTETGYGYTF
TRBJ2-2,-,TRBV19,-,TGTGCCAGTAGTATAGCTCTACAGGTTCCGAACACCGGGGAGCTGTTTTTT,CASSIALQVPNTGELFF
TRBJ2-7,-,TRBV10-3,TRBD2,TGTGCCATAGGGACTAGCGGGAGGGCCCGCTCCGGCGAGCAGTACTTC,CAIGTSGRARSGEQYF
TRBJ2-7,-,TRBV7-9,TRBD1,TGTGCCAGCAGCTTAGCCAAGGGACAGCCCGCCAACGAGCAGTACTTC,CASSLAKGQPANEQYF
TRBJ2-7,-,TRBV21-1,-,TGTGCCAGCGCCTCCCGGCTAAGCTCCTACGAGCAGTACTTC,CASASRLSSYEQYF
TRBJ2-1,-,TRBV6-5,TRBD2,TGTGCCAGCAATTATTTGGCAAGCGGGATATACAATGAGCAGTTCTTC,CASNYLASGIYNEQFF
TRBJ1-5,-,TRBV28,TRBD1,TGTGCCAGCAGTTTCCGGCAGGGGGGTCAGCCCCAGCATTTT,CASSFRQGGQPQHF
TRBJ2-1,-,TRBV7-3,TRBD2,TGTGCCAGCAGCTTAAGGGTCCTAGCGGGAGCGGATGAGCAGTTCTTC,CASSLRVLAGADEQFF
TRBJ1-2,-,TRBV6-5,-,TGTGCCAGCAGTTACTCGAACGCAGGAACCTATGGCTACACCTTC,CASSYSNAGTYGYTF
TRBJ2-3,-,TRBV9,-,TGTGCCAGCAGCGTCCCCGGGTACTCGAGTACAGATACGCAGTATTTT,CASSVPGYSSTDTQYF
TRBJ2-3,once,TRBV11-2,-,TGTGCCAGCAGCTTAGATCTCAAAAAGGAGGGTAGCTCCACAGATACGCAGTATTTT,CASSLDLKKEGSSTDTQYF
TRBJ2-5,-,TRBV27,-,TGTGCCAGCAGTTTGTACGGGCGCCAAGCGGAGACCCAGTACTTC,CASSLYGRQAETQYF
TRBJ2-6,-,TRBV7-9,-,TGTGCCAGCAGCGCCCCCCAGGGCTCTGGGGCCAACGTCCTGACTTTC,CASSAPQGSGANVLTF
TRBJ1-1,-,TRBV5-8,-,TGTGCCAGCAGCTTCGGAGGGGCGAACACTGAAGCTTTCTTT,CASSFGGANTEAFF
TRBJ1-5,-,TRBV27,-,TGTGCCAGCAGTTTATACCCCAGGGCCCAGCCCCAGCATTTT,CASSLYPRAQPQHF
TRBJ1-1,-,TRBV13,-,TGTGCCAGCAGCCGGTCTCTAGGGACTGAAGCTTTCTTT,CASSRSLGTEAFF
TRBJ1-4,-,TRBV28,-,TGTGCCAGCGGGTCCAATTTTTTCGGAGCGGGTAACAAGAAAAAACTGTTTTTT,CASGSNFFGAGNKKKLFF
TRBJ2-1,-,TRBV7-3,TRBD2,TGTGCCAGCAGCTTGGGACTAGCGGGGGTAAGCTCCTCCTACAATGAGCAGTTCTTC,CASSLGLAGVSSSYNEQFF
TRBJ1-1,-,TRBV7-2,-,TGTGCCAGCAGCCGCTTGCCACAGGGTGAAGCTTTCTTT,CASSRLPQGEAFF
TRBJ2-7,-,TRBV27,-,TGTGCCAGCAGTTTAGGCGGGCCCTACGAGCAGTACTTC,CASSLGGPYEQYF